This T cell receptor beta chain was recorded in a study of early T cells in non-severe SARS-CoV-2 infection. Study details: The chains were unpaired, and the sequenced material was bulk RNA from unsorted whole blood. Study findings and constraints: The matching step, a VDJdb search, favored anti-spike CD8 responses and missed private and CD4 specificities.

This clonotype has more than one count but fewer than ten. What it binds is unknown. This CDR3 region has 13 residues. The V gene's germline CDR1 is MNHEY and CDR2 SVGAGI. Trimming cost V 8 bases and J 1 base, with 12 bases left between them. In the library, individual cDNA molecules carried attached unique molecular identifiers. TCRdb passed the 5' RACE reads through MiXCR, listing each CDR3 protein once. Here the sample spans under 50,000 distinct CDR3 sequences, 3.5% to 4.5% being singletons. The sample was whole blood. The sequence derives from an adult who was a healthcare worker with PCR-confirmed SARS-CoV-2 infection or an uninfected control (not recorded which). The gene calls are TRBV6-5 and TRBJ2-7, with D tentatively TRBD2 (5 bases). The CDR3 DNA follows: TGTGCCAGCGGCCTAGCTGGATCCTACGAGCAGTACTTC. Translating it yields CASGLAGSYEQYF.